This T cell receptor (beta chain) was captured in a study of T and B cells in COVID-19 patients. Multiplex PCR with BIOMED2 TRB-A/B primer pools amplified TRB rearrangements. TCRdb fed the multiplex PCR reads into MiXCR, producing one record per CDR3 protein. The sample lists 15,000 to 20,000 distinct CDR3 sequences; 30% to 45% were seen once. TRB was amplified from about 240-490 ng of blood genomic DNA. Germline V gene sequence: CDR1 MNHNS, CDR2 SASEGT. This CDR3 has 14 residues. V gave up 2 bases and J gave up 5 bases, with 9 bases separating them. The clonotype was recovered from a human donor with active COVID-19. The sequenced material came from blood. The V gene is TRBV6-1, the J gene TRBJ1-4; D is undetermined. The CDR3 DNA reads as TGTGCCAGCAGTGAAATCCAGACCAATGAAAAACTGTTTTTT. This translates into CASSEIQTNEKLFF.